This T cell receptor beta chain appears in the sequencing data of a study of T cell clones after liver transplantation. Study in general: Tolerant meant at least one year fully off immunosuppression without liver enzymes above twice normal.

Generated by immunoSEQ multiplex PCR, the TCRdb table keeps only in-frame clones and is missing some. Here the sample spans 75,000 to 100,000 clones, around four fifths being singletons. CDR1 is SNHLY and CDR2 is FYNNEI in the germline V gene. The CDR3 length is 15 residues. Trimming stripped 5 bases from V and 0 bases from J, with 12 bases between. This sequence joins TRBV2 and TRBJ2-3; TRBD1 might be the D (5 bases). This sequence originates from a human patient who received a liver transplant. Part of the T cells may come from the graft donor. The specimen was CD4+ T cells from blood, collected approximately 3.5 years after liver transplant. The CDR3 nucleotides are TGTGCCAGCAGTCAAGACAGACCTAGCACAGATACGCAGTATTTT. Encoded protein: CASSQDRPSTDTQYF. Full variable domain (missing parts from reference TRBV2 and TRBJ2-3): EPEVTQTPSHQVTQMGQEVILRCVPISNHLYFYWYRQILGQKVEFLVSFYNNEISEKSEIFDDQFSVERPDGSNFTLKIRSTKLEDSAMYFCASSQDRPSTDTQYFGPGTRLTVL.